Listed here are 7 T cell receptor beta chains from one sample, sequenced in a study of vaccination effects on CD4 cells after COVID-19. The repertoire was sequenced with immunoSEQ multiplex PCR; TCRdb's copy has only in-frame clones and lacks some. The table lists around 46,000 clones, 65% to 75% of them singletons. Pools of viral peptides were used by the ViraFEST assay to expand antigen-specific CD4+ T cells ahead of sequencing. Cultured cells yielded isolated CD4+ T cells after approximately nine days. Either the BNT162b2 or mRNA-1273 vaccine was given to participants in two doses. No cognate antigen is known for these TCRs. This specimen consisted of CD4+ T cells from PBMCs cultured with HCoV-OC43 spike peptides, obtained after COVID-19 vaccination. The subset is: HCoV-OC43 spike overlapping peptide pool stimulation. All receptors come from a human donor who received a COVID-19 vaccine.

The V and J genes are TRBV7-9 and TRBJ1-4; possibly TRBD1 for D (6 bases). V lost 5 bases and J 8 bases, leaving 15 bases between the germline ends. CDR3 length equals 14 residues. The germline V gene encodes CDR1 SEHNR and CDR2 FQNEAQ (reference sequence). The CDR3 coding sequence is TGTGCCAGCAGCCCAGAGGGGGAGAGGGAAAAACTGTTTTTT. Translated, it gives CASSPEGEREKLFF.

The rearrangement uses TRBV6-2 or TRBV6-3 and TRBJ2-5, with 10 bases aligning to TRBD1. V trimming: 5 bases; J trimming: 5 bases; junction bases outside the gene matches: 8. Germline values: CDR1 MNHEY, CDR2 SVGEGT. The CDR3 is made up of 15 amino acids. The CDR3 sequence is CASSTRDRGRETQYF. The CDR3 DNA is TGTGCCAGCAGTACCCGGGACAGGGGACGGGAGACCCAGTACTTC.

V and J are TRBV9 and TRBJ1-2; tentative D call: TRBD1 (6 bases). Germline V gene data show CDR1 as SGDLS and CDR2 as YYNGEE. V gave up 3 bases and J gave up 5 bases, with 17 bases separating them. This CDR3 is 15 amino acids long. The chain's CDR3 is CASSGNAGQPYGYTF. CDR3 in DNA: TGTGCCAGCAGCGGAAATGCGGGACAACCATATGGCTACACCTTC.

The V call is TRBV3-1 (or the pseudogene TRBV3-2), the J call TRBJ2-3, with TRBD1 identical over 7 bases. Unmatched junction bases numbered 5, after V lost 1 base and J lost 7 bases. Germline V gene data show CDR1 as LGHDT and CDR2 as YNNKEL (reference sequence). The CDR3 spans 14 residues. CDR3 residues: CASSQATGFNTQYF. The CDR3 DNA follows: TGTGCCAGCAGCCAAGCGACAGGGTTCAATACGCAGTATTTT.

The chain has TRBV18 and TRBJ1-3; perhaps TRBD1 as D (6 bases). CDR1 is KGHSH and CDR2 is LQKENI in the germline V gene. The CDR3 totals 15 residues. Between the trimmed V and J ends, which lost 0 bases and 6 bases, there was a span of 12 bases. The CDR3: CASSPPGTTVNTIYF. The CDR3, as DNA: TGTGCCAGCTCACCACCGGGGACAACCGTAAACACCATATATTTT.

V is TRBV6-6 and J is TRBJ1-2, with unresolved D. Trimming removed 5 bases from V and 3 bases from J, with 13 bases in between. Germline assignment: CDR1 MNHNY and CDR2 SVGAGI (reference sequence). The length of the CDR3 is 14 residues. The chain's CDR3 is CASSLGQADYGYTF. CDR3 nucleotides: TGTGCCAGCAGTCTCGGGCAGGCGGACTATGGCTACACCTTC.

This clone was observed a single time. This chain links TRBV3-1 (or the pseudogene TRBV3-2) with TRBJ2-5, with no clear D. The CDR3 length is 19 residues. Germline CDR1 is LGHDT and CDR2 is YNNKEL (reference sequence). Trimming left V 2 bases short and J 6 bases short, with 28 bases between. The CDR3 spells CASSQPVYFLGPGEKTQYF. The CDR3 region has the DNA TGTGCCAGCAGCCAACCCGTATATTTCCTAGGACCTGGGGAAAAGACCCAGTACTTC.